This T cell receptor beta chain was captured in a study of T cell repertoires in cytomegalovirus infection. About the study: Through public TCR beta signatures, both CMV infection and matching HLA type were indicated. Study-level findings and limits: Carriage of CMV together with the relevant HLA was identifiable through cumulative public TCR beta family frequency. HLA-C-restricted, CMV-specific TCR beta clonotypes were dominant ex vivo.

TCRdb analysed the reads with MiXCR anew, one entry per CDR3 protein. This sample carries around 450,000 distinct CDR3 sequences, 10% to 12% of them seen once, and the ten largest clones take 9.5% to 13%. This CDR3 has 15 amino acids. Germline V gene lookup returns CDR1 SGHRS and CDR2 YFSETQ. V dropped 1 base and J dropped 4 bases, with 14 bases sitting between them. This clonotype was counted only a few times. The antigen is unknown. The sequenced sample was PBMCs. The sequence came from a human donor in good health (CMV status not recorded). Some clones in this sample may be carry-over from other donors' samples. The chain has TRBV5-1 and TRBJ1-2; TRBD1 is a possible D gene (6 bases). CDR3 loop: CASSLIQGPGYGYTF. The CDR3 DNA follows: TGCGCCAGCAGCTTGATTCAGGGGCCTGGCTATGGCTACACCTTC. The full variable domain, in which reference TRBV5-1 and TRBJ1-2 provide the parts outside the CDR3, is KAGVTQTPRYLIKTRGQQVTLSCSPISGHRSVSWYQQTPGQGLQFLFEYFSETQRNKGNFPGRFSGRQFSNSRSEMNVSTLELGDSALYLCASSLIQGPGYGYTFGSGTRLTVV.